The clone carrying this TCR beta chain appeared once. Clinical history reported by participants formed the basis on which cohorts were assigned. J lost 2 bases, V lost 5 bases, and 5 bases had no gene match. Per germline, CDR1 LNHNV and CDR2 YYDKDF (reference sequence). The CDR3 covers 15 residues. This entry comes from a study of blood T cell repertoires in COVID-19. Across the study: The study drew acute and convalescent COVID-19 samples from the United States, Italy and Spain. T cells, B-cell-depleted T cells, or PBMCs provided the cDNA or gDNA that served as material.

Original methodology: Nucleated cell number was recorded as an estimate derived from reference gene primer amplification. The protocol was immunoSEQ multiplex PCR, while the TCRdb copy is restricted to in-frame clones and leaves out a portion. The V and J calls and clone size come from that table; D and trimming were worked out from the DNA. The sample consists of 310,000 or so clones, 75% to 90% of them appearing once. Specimen: PBMCs or T cells enriched from blood (not recorded which). The TCR was taken from a woman between 40 and 55 years old who had recovered from COVID-19. The rearrangement links TRBV15 to TRBJ2-7; TRBD2 aligns across 11 bases. The CDR3: CATSVLAGGAYEQYF. The CDR3 DNA is TGTGCCACCAGCGTCCTAGCGGGAGGCGCCTACGAGCAGTACTTC.